A single sample is the source of the 5 T cell receptor beta chains below, sequenced in a study of neoadjuvant anti-PD-1 for oral cavity cancer. Sequenced by immunoSEQ multiplex PCR; TCRdb stores in-frame clones only, minus some. The table shows about 12,000 clones, with over 55% occurring only once. The time point is: after neoadjuvant nivolumab, at surgical resection. The sequenced sample was PBMCs, obtained after nivolumab (anti-PD-1) treatment. The receptors here all came from a person aged 40-85 years with oral cavity squamous cell carcinoma.

The chain links TRBV5-1 to TRBJ2-3; 10 bases match TRBD2. CDR3 length: 14 residues. V trimming: 6 bases; J trimming: 8 bases; junction bases outside the gene matches: 9. CDR1 is SGHRS, CDR2 YFSETQ, per germline. The CDR3 spells CASNDRLAGSTQYF. The DNA for the CDR3 is TGCGCCAGCAACGACAGACTAGCGGGCAGTACGCAGTATTTT.

The count of this clone is one. V and J are TRBV19 and TRBJ2-1; a weak D match, TRBD2 (6 bases). Trimming stripped 3 bases from V and 8 bases from J, with 17 bases between. The CDR3 spans 15 residues. Germline V gene sequence: CDR1 LNHDA, CDR2 SQIVND (reference sequence). CDR3 in DNA: TGTGCCAGTAGTATCGCAGGACTACGACTCCATGAGCAGTTCTTC. This translates into CASSIAGLRLHEQFF. The full variable domain, its missing parts supplied by reference TRBV19 and TRBJ2-1, is DGGITQSPKYLFRKEGQNVTLSCEQNLNHDAMYWYRQDPGQGLRLIYYSQIVNDFQKGDIAEGYSVSREKKESFPLTVTSAQKNPTAFYLCASSIAGLRLHEQFFGPGTRLTVL.

This chain joins TRBV5-1 and TRBJ1-2; the D gene is possibly TRBD1 (6 bases). CDR3 length equals 14 residues. V was cut by 0 bases and J by 4 bases, with 10 bases left in between. Germline values: CDR1 SGHRS, CDR2 YFSETQ. Written as DNA, the CDR3 is TGCGCCAGCAGCTTGGACAGGGTGCTCTATGGCTACACCTTC. This gives the protein CASSLDRVLYGYTF.

The rearrangement links TRBV2 to TRBJ2-5; D perhaps matches TRBD2 (7 bases). The CDR3 length is 14 residues. The V gene's germline CDR1 is SNHLY and CDR2 FYNNEI. The V end lost 4 bases, the J end lost 4 bases, and 13 bases lay between the germline ends. The CDR3 coding sequence is TGTGCCAGCAGTGCGGAGGGAGGGGGAGAGACCCAGTACTTC. This sequence encodes CASSAEGGGETQYF.

The chain joins TRBV5-6 to TRBJ1-6; maybe TRBD1 (5 bases). Trimming took 5 bases from V and 5 from J, leaving 26 bases between them. CDR1 and CDR2 (germline): SGHDT, YYEEEE. The CDR3 is 19 amino acids. This CDR3 reads CASRNYFTSYKGHNSPLHF. CDR3 in DNA: TGTGCCAGCAGGAACTACTTCACTTCGTATAAGGGACATAATTCACCCCTCCACTTT.